This T cell receptor (beta chain) was captured in a study of T cell responses to AZD1222 COVID-19 vaccine. Study-level background: Analyses pooled second doses at about 4 or about 12 weeks. Findings and caveats of the study: Of the AZD1222 recipients, only 5 to 7 were seropositive at baseline. Repertoire collection took place solely once the T cell response had peaked.

Notes on this clone: Its antigen is unknown.

Some clones are missing from TCRdb's copy, which holds only in-frame ones; the method was immunoSEQ multiplex PCR. Altogether some 140,000 clones are present, roughly 84% being singletons, with the ten largest covering roughly 4%. This CDR3 has 14 residues. V shed 3 bases and J shed 3 bases, with 11 bases lying between them. Germline CDR1 is MDHEN and CDR2 is SYDVKM. The input for sequencing was peripheral blood, taken on day 0 of AZD1222 vaccination. The clonotype originates from an adult in good health. This chain connects TRBV28 to TRBJ1-2; a possible D gene is TRBD1 (5 bases). CDR3 coding DNA: TGTGCCAGCAGTTTTCATGGGGCCGACTATGGCTACACCTTC. It encodes CASSFHGADYGYTF.